The 27 T cell receptor beta chains reported below all come from one sample, sequenced in a study of response to subunit inactivated influenza vaccine. TCRdb ran MiXCR on the RT-PCR reads and lists one entry per CDR3 protein. Here the sample spans more than 450,000 distinct CDR3 sequences, about 11% being singletons. These data also formed part of another study, on T cells expressing NK-cell markers. This second study says: cDNA encoding TCR beta was synthesized via 5'RACE template switching incorporating UMIs.

The source was PBMCs from blood, collected on the day of vaccination. The origin of the receptors is a man aged 45-60 years who received an inactivated influenza vaccine.

The sample holds many counts of this clonotype. The chain recombines TRBV28 with TRBJ2-7, with D possibly TRBD1 on 5 matching bases. V lost 1 base and J 6 bases, leaving 16 bases between the germline ends. The CDR3 is 15 residues long. Germline V gene sequence: CDR1 MDHEN, CDR2 SYDVKM. In DNA form, the CDR3 reads TGTGCCAGCAGTTTATTCCCCCAGGGTAGAGGCGAGCAGTACTTC. It specifies CASSLFPQGRGEQYF.

This clonotype was found a few times. The V and J genes are TRBV11-2 and TRBJ2-2, with no clear D. Germline V CDR1 and CDR2: SGHAT, FQNNGV. This CDR3 is 14 amino acids long. Trimming stripped 0 bases from V and 6 bases from J, with 8 bases between. CDR3 coding DNA: TGTGCCAGCAGCTTAGACAGGATGTCCGGGGAGCTGTTTTTT. Protein: CASSLDRMSGELFF.

This clonotype showed up just a few times. The J gene is TRBJ2-5, the V gene TRBV7-2; D not certain. This CDR3 spans 18 amino acids. The germline CDR1 and CDR2 sequences are SGHTA and FQGNSA. With 1 base removed from V and 2 bases from J, the gap between germline ends came to 20 bases. This chain's CDR3 is CASSLVPGTGGVQETQYF. CDR3 sequence (DNA): TGTGCCAGCAGCTTAGTGCCAGGCACCGGTGGGGTGCAAGAGACCCAGTACTTC.

This clonotype occurred a few times. This sequence joins TRBV20-1 and TRBJ2-7; 9 nucleotides match TRBD2. Germline V CDR1 and CDR2: DFQATT, SNEGSKA (reference sequence). There are 14 residues in the CDR3. Germline trimming cut 3 bases from V and 5 bases from J; bases unmatched to any gene: 8. The CDR3 DNA follows: TGCAGTGCTAGTGGGGCTAGCGGGACTGACGAGCAGTACTTC. As protein: CSASGASGTDEQYF.

Only a few counts were recorded for this clonotype. This chain links TRBV7-9 with TRBJ2-3, with 8 bases lining up with TRBD2. Germline V gene sequence: CDR1 SEHNR, CDR2 FQNEAQ (reference sequence). The CDR3 length is 17 residues. The junction had 8 bases not matched to a gene; V was cut back by 3 bases and J by 0 bases. In DNA form, the CDR3 reads TGTGCCAGCAGCTTCCCATCGGCTAGCGGGAGCACAGATACGCAGTATTTT. As protein: CASSFPSASGSTDTQYF.

J is TRBJ1-6 and V is TRBV20-1; 10 nucleotides match TRBD1. Germline V CDR1 and CDR2: DFQATT, SNEGSKA (reference sequence). There are 14 residues in the CDR3. V lost 5 bases and J lost 11; bases outside the gene matches: 9. The CDR3, as DNA: TGCAGTGCTCCGGGACAGGGGAATGGTGCACCCCTCCACTTT. Its translation is CSAPGQGNGAPLHF.

The chain carries TRBV20-1 and TRBJ1-2; TRBD1 agrees at 8 bases. CDR1 is DFQATT, CDR2 SNEGSKA, per germline (reference sequence). The CDR3 consists of 15 residues. V was clipped by 2 bases and J by 3 bases; unmatched bases: 8. The DNA for the CDR3 is TGCAGTGCTAGAAACGAGCAGGGGGCTTACTATGGCTACACCTTC. It is translated as CSARNEQGAYYGYTF.

In this sample, this clonotype turned up a few times. V and J are TRBV7-8 and TRBJ2-1; unclear D gene. CDR1 and CDR2 from the germline V gene are SGHVS and FQNEAQ. The V gene lost 2 bases and the J gene lost 0 bases, with 8 bases spanning the gap. This CDR3 spans 15 amino acids. The chain's CDR3 is CASSLRRTSYNEQFF. In nucleotides, the CDR3 is TGTGCCAGCAGCTTACGACGGACCTCCTACAATGAGCAGTTCTTC.

The chain employs TRBV11-2 and TRBJ2-1, with TRBD2 matching over 14 bases. This CDR3 contains 16 residues. Per the germline V gene, CDR1 is SGHAT and CDR2 is FQNNGV. The ends lost 5 bases at V and 6 bases at J; junction bases unmatched: 6. The CDR3 reads CASSHRLAGGRNEQFF. CDR3 DNA: TGTGCCAGCAGCCACAGACTAGCGGGGGGGCGCAATGAGCAGTTCTTC.

The chain has TRBV29-1 and TRBJ1-3; possibly TRBD1 for D (5 bases). CDR1 is SQVTM, CDR2 ANQGSEA, per germline. V gave up 7 bases and J gave up 0 bases, with 16 bases separating them. CDR3 length: 15 amino acids. In DNA, the CDR3 is TGCAGCGCCCAAGGTGGGGCCTACTCTGGAAACACCATATATTTT. Amino acid sequence: CSAQGGAYSGNTIYF.

This clonotype was counted only a few times. The chain employs TRBV10-3 and TRBJ2-2, with TRBD1 matching over 12 bases. This CDR3 has 16 amino acids. V lost 6 bases to trimming and J lost 6 bases; unmatched junction nucleotides: 8. Germline V gives CDR1 ENHRY, CDR2 SYGVKD. CDR3 in amino acids: CAIRTGTGGSAGELFF. In DNA, the CDR3 is TGTGCCATCAGAACCGGGACAGGGGGCTCGGCCGGGGAGCTGTTTTTT.

This clonotype turned up a few times. The gene calls are TRBV12-3 or TRBV12-4 and TRBJ1-2; TRBD1 matches at 7 bases. This CDR3 contains 15 residues. The V and J ends lost 6 bases and 8 bases, in that order; junction bases with no gene match: 15. The CDR3 DNA is TGTGCCAGCAGACCTCGACCAGGGGGGACGATGGGCTACACCTTC. Translation gives CASRPRPGGTMGYTF.

This clonotype was observed a handful of times. The chain couples TRBV6-2 or TRBV6-3 to TRBJ2-3, with 10 bases lining up with TRBD2. This CDR3 region has 15 residues. The trim removed 2 bases at V and 3 bases at J, leaving 2 bases unmatched. Germline values: CDR1 MNHEY, CDR2 SVGEGT. CDR3 bases: TGTGCCAGCAGTTACCCGACTAGCGGGACAGATACGCAGTATTTT. It encodes CASSYPTSGTDTQYF.

This clonotype was observed a handful of times. The chain recombines TRBV4-2 with TRBJ1-2, with D possibly matching TRBD1 (6 bases). The germline V and J ends were trimmed by 3 bases and 1 base, with 15 bases remaining between them. This CDR3 has 16 amino acids. Looked up from germline, CDR1 is LGHNA and CDR2 is YNFKEQ. The CDR3 region has the DNA TGTGCCAGCAGCCACCAGACAGGAGCTTTTAACTATGGCTACACCTTC. This translates into CASSHQTGAFNYGYTF.

This clonotype was seen a few times. The CDR3 reads CAWTTSEHTDTQYF. In DNA, the CDR3 is TGTGCCTGGACGACATCGGAACATACGGATACGCAGTATTTT. The chain links TRBV30 to TRBJ2-3; D is uncertain. Germline V gives CDR1 GTSNPN, CDR2 SVGIG (reference sequence). There are 14 residues in the CDR3. V lost 4 bases and J lost 6, with 17 bases in between.

The chain uses TRBV7-9 and TRBJ1-5; D is perhaps TRBD1 (5 bases). Trimming shortened V by 3 bases and J by 0 bases, and 6 bases separated the two germline ends. This CDR3 contains 14 residues. Germline CDR1 is SEHNR and CDR2 is FQNEAQ (reference sequence). The CDR3 protein is CASSFDSSNQPQHF. The CDR3 DNA reads TGTGCCAGCAGCTTTGACAGTAGCAATCAGCCCCAGCATTTT.

There are a few counts of this clonotype. J is TRBJ1-1 and V is TRBV7-8; TRBD1 might be the D (6 bases). Germline CDR1 SGHVS, CDR2 FQNEAQ. This CDR3 has 12 residues. Trimming pared 5 bases from V and 12 bases from J, leaving 16 bases between. CDR3 DNA sequence: TGTGCCAGCAGCCTCACTAGACAGGCAACTTTCTTT. It specifies CASSLTRQATFF.

The chain combines TRBV7-2 with TRBJ2-3, with TRBD1 as a possible D gene (6 bases). Germline V gene lookup returns CDR1 SGHTA and CDR2 FQGNSA. V was clipped by 5 bases and J by 4 bases, with 13 bases between them. The CDR3 is 14 residues long. CDR3: CASSRIRGPDTQYF. The CDR3 DNA follows: TGTGCCAGCAGCAGGATCAGGGGCCCAGATACGCAGTATTTT.

This clonotype has only a few counts. The chain links TRBV7-2 to TRBJ2-3; TRBD2 agrees at 11 bases. Trimming removed 6 bases from V and 4 bases from J; junction bases left unmatched: 6. This CDR3 has 15 amino acids. Germline V gives CDR1 SGHTA, CDR2 FQGNSA. DNA of the CDR3: TGTGCCAGCAGTCGGACTAGCGGGTTCCCAGATACGCAGTATTTT. This gives the protein CASSRTSGFPDTQYF.

This clonotype was counted ten times or more. The rearrangement uses TRBV20-1 and TRBJ2-3, with 12 bases fitting TRBD2. The CDR3 spans 16 residues. J gave up 0 bases and V 4 bases, and 5 bases lay outside the gene matches. Germline CDR1 is DFQATT and CDR2 is SNEGSKA (reference sequence). CDR3 coding DNA: TGCAGTGCTACCCCACTAGCGGGAGGAAGCACAGATACGCAGTATTTT. It encodes CSATPLAGGSTDTQYF.

In its sample, this clonotype was seen a few times. The chain combines TRBV6-1 with TRBJ2-1; 8 bases align to TRBD2. This CDR3 comprises 13 residues. The V segment lost 7 bases and the J segment 6 bases; nucleotides outside the gene matches: 5. Germline loops: CDR1 MNHNS, CDR2 SASEGT. CDR3 in DNA: TGTGCCAGCAAAATAGCGGGGATCAATGAGCAGTTCTTC. Translation: CASKIAGINEQFF.

This clonotype was seen many times. The V gene is TRBV5-1, the J gene TRBJ2-2, with 8 bases that match TRBD1. V dropped 0 bases and J dropped 6; count of bases not matched to a gene: 1. The CDR3 is 14 residues long. The germline CDR1 and CDR2 sequences are SGHRS and YFSETQ. This CDR3 is CASSLGQGPGELFF. DNA for the CDR3: TGCGCCAGCAGCTTGGGACAGGGGCCCGGGGAGCTGTTTTTT.

This clonotype showed up just a few times. The rearrangement uses TRBV6-1 and TRBJ1-5; D is unresolved. The V end lost 2 bases, the J end lost 0 bases, and 8 bases lay between the germline ends. The CDR3 covers 15 residues. Germline-derived CDR1 and CDR2 are MNHNS and SASEGT. The CDR3 DNA reads TGTGCCAGCAGTGAACAGGAGCTTAGCAATCAGCCCCAGCATTTT. Translating gives CASSEQELSNQPQHF.

This clonotype came up a few times. This chain connects TRBV19 to TRBJ2-3, with TRBD2 identical over 10 bases. This CDR3 comprises 16 residues. Germline-derived CDR1 and CDR2 are LNHDA and SQIVND (reference sequence). Trimming cost V 5 bases and J 0 bases; bases outside gene matches: 5. This CDR3 reads CASSATSGSSTDTQYF. In nucleotides, the CDR3 is TGTGCCAGTAGTGCGACTAGCGGGTCCAGCACAGATACGCAGTATTTT. The variable domain in full, with the rest retrieved from reference TRBV19 and TRBJ2-3, is DGGITQSPKYLFRKEGQNVTLSCEQNLNHDAMYWYRQDPGQGLRLIYYSQIVNDFQKGDIAEGYSVSREKKESFPLTVTSAQKNPTAFYLCASSATSGSSTDTQYFGPGTRLTVL.

The CDR3 sequence is CASSVLGLAGYNEQFF. In DNA form, the CDR3 reads TGTGCCAGCAGCGTTTTAGGACTAGCGGGGTACAATGAGCAGTTCTTC. The genes are TRBV9 and TRBJ2-1, with 12 positions matching TRBD2. Germline values: CDR1 SGDLS, CDR2 YYNGEE. The CDR3 runs 16 residues. Trimming took 2 bases from V and 4 from J; bases not matched to a gene: 4. The whole variable domain, filled in from reference TRBV9 and TRBJ2-1, reads DSGVTQTPKHLITATGQRVTLRCSPRSGDLSVYWYQQSLDQGLQFLIQYYNGEERAKGNILERFSAQQFPDLHSELNLSSLELGDSALYFCASSVLGLAGYNEQFFGPGTRLTVL.

This clonotype was seen a few times. The chain couples TRBV12-3 or TRBV12-4 to TRBJ2-1, with TRBD2 identical over 8 bases. Unmatched junction bases numbered 6, after V lost 1 base and J lost 7 bases. This CDR3 has 15 residues. The CDR3 DNA reads as TGTGCCAGCAGTTTAGGTGCGGGGGGCGCGAATGAGCAGTTCTTC. It is translated as CASSLGAGGANEQFF.

This chain connects TRBV3-1 to TRBJ1-2, with D unclear. The germline CDR1 and CDR2 sequences are LGHDT and YNNKEL (reference sequence). The CDR3 totals 14 residues. Trimming left V 5 bases short and J 3 bases short, with 13 bases between. In DNA, the CDR3 is TGTGCCAGCAGCGCCCCGGACTCTTACTATGGCTACACCTTC. This translates into CASSAPDSYYGYTF.